The 20 T cell receptor beta chains in this list originate from one sample, sequenced in a study of blood T cell repertoires in COVID-19. Some clones are missing from TCRdb's copy, which holds only in-frame ones; the method was immunoSEQ multiplex PCR. Here the sample spans around 180,000 clones, 79% being singletons. The source material was peripheral blood. These receptors were collected from a man aged 55 to 69 with active or convalescent COVID-19.

The genes are TRBV7-8 and TRBJ1-2; 9 bases line up with TRBD1. Germline V lookup: CDR1 SGHVS, CDR2 FQNEAQ. V shed 1 base, J shed 5 bases, and the junction held 5 bases outside the gene matches. The CDR3 is 15 amino acids. The CDR3 protein is CASSLGGQGGYGYTF. For the CDR3, the DNA is TGTGCCAGCAGCTTAGGGGGACAGGGAGGTTATGGCTACACCTTC.

This chain joins TRBV9 and TRBJ2-1; D is perhaps TRBD1 (5 bases). The CDR3 spans 15 residues. With 0 bases removed from V and 7 bases from J, the gap between germline ends came to 14 bases. Germline CDR1 SGDLS, CDR2 YYNGEE. The CDR3 DNA reads TGTGCCAGCAGCGTAGAGGGGATCTACGGAAATGAGCAGTTCTTC. Translation: CASSVEGIYGNEQFF.

V gene TRBV7-9 combines with J gene TRBJ1-1, with D possibly being TRBD1 (6 bases). V shed 5 bases and J shed 1 base, with 20 bases lying between them. The V gene's germline CDR1 is SEHNR and CDR2 FQNEAQ (reference sequence). The CDR3 loop spans 17 amino acids. The chain's CDR3 is CASSPPLSDSGNTEAFF. DNA of the CDR3: TGTGCCAGCAGCCCCCCACTATCGGACAGTGGGAACACTGAAGCTTTCTTT.

The chain recombines TRBV10-3 with TRBJ1-1; 8 bases line up with TRBD1. V was pared by 9 bases and J by 3 bases, with 9 bases of the junction left unmatched. CDR1 and CDR2 (germline): ENHRY, SYGVKD. The CDR3 is made up of 14 amino acids. The CDR3 sequence is CAMRTGMGDTEAFF. CDR3 coding DNA: TGTGCCATGCGGACAGGGATGGGGGACACTGAAGCTTTCTTT.

The gene calls are TRBV6-5 and TRBJ1-2; 7 bases agree with TRBD1. The CDR3 is made up of 15 amino acids. Germline V gene data show CDR1 as MNHEY and CDR2 as SVGAGI. The V segment lost 2 bases and the J segment 7 bases; nucleotides outside the gene matches: 10. CDR3 sequence: CASSYRQGRVSGYTF. The CDR3 bases are TGTGCCAGCAGTTACCGACAGGGTAGGGTGTCTGGCTACACCTTC.

This chain joins TRBV19 and TRBJ2-7; no clear D. The CDR3 length is 16 residues. The V gene's germline CDR1 is LNHDA and CDR2 SQIVND (reference sequence). V lost 1 base and J lost 1, with 14 bases in between. CDR3 bases: TGTGCCAGTAGTATAGTGGGTAGCAGTGGATCCTACGAGCAGTACTTC. This gives the protein CASSIVGSSGSYEQYF.

CDR3 coding DNA: TGTGCCAGAAGCTTGGGTAGGGGGCCCGCCCAAGAGACCCAGTACTTC. It specifies CARSLGRGPAQETQYF. The chain employs TRBV5-3 and TRBJ2-5; 7 nucleotides line up with TRBD1. TRBV5-3 is annotated as an ORF whose role is uncertain. The V segment lost 0 bases and the J segment 1 base; nucleotides outside the gene matches: 6. The CDR3 sequence is 16 residues long.

The chain couples TRBV7-3 to TRBJ2-6; 7 bases are shared with TRBD1. After removal of 2 bases from V and 0 bases from J, the junction contained 7 bases not matched to a gene. The CDR3 sequence is 18 residues long. Germline V gene lookup returns CDR1 SGHTA and CDR2 FQGTGA. CDR3 DNA: TGTGCCAGCAGCTTATGGACAGGCTACGGCTCTGGGGCCAACGTCCTGACTTTC. As protein: CASSLWTGYGSGANVLTF.

This rearrangement joins TRBV29-1 to TRBJ1-1; the match to TRBD1 covers 9 bases. CDR1 and CDR2 from the germline V gene are SQVTM and ANQGSEA. CDR3 size: 12 residues. After removal of 7 bases from V and 5 bases from J, the junction contained 5 bases not matched to a gene. Here the CDR3 DNA reads TGCAGCGGGGGACAGGGTGTAACTGAAGCTTTCTTT. It encodes CSGGQGVTEAFF.

A few counts support this clone. The V call is TRBV28, the J call TRBJ2-1, with TRBD2 identical over 8 bases. The V segment lost 5 bases and the J segment 10 bases; nucleotides outside the gene matches: 13. Germline CDR1 MDHEN, CDR2 SYDVKM. The CDR3 is 15 residues long. For the CDR3, the DNA is TGTGCCAGCAGTCCCCCCACAGCGGGAGTGGGGGAGCAGTTCTTC. Its translation is CASSPPTAGVGEQFF.

The chain employs TRBV10-2 and TRBJ2-1, with 9 bases fitting TRBD1. CDR1 WSHSY and CDR2 SAAADI come from the germline V gene. The V segment lost 8 bases and the J segment 2 bases; nucleotides outside the gene matches: 7. CDR3 length: 15 residues. This CDR3 is CASGQGTYPYNEQFF. In DNA form, the CDR3 reads TGCGCCAGCGGACAGGGGACCTATCCCTACAATGAGCAGTTCTTC.

V is TRBV19 and J is TRBJ2-7; D is perhaps TRBD2 (5 bases). The V end lost 5 bases, the J end lost 0 bases, and 11 bases lay between the germline ends. This CDR3 is built from 14 residues. Germline CDR1 and CDR2: LNHDA and SQIVND (reference sequence). The CDR3 region has the DNA TGTGCCAGTAGTCCGACGGGGTACTCCTACGAGCAGTACTTC. As protein: CASSPTGYSYEQYF.

The V gene is TRBV27, the J gene TRBJ2-1; TRBD2 aligns across 9 bases. Germline assignment: CDR1 MNHEY and CDR2 SMNVEV (reference sequence). The V gene end was trimmed by 5 bases and the J gene end by 6 bases; junction bases not matched to a gene: 14. The length of the CDR3 is 17 residues. CDR3 loop: CASSPLAGVGTGNEQFF. Here the CDR3 DNA reads TGTGCCAGCAGTCCATTAGCGGGAGTGGGCACGGGCAATGAGCAGTTCTTC.

CDR3 sequence reads: CASSPQGATEQFF. For the CDR3, the DNA is TGTGCCAGCTCACCACAGGGGGCCACTGAGCAGTTCTTC. V is TRBV18 and J is TRBJ2-1, with 7 bases that match TRBD1. Germline V gene lookup returns CDR1 KGHSH and CDR2 LQKENI. The CDR3 has 13 amino acids. Trimming at V came to 1 base and at J to 9 bases, leaving 3 bases not matched to a gene.

This chain links TRBV4-3 with TRBJ2-1; a possible D gene is TRBD2 (6 bases). This CDR3 contains 15 residues. Per germline, CDR1 LGHNA and CDR2 YSLEER. With 2 bases removed from V and 0 bases from J, the gap between germline ends came to 8 bases. The DNA of the CDR3 is TGCGCCAGCAGCCAATCTAGCGCCTCCTACAATGAGCAGTTCTTC. The encoded protein is CASSQSSASYNEQFF.

This clone appeared once. The chain employs TRBV5-8 and TRBJ2-7, with a weak D call TRBD2 (7 bases). CDR1 and CDR2 from the germline V gene are SGHTS and YDEGEE. V lost 4 bases to trimming and J lost 3 bases, with 17 bases between them. The CDR3 consists of 15 residues. For the CDR3, the DNA is TGTGCCAGCAGCCTGGGGGGGTCAGGGGTCTACGAGCAGTACTTC. Amino acids: CASSLGGSGVYEQYF.

The chain employs TRBV10-3 and TRBJ2-7, with D possibly TRBD2 on 5 matching bases. V lost 9 bases to trimming and J lost 1 base, with 7 bases between them. CDR1 and CDR2 from the germline V gene are ENHRY and SYGVKD. The CDR3 is made up of 11 amino acids. This CDR3 is CAIRGSYEQYF. CDR3 DNA sequence: TGTGCCATTCGAGGGTCCTACGAGCAGTACTTC.

This sequence joins TRBV7-9 and TRBJ2-1; D possibly corresponds to TRBD1 (5 bases). Germline assignment: CDR1 SEHNR and CDR2 FQNEAQ (reference sequence). The CDR3 is 16 residues long. V was cut by 5 bases and J by 0 bases, with 14 bases left in between. The CDR3: CASSPPVQGSYNEQFF. The DNA of the CDR3 is TGTGCCAGCAGCCCGCCCGTGCAGGGCTCCTACAATGAGCAGTTCTTC.

V usage is TRBV28 and J usage is TRBJ1-6; weak D call: TRBD1 (5 bases). Between the trimmed V and J ends, which lost 6 bases and 10 bases, there was a span of 19 bases. This CDR3 has 15 residues. Germline V CDR1 and CDR2: MDHEN, SYDVKM. This CDR3 is CASSLPLRGKSPLHF. The CDR3 nucleotides read TGTGCCAGCAGCCTACCACTAAGGGGAAAATCACCCCTCCACTTT.

This chain joins TRBV23-1 and TRBJ2-3; 9 positions agree with TRBD1. TRBV23-1 is designated an ORF whose function remains uncertain. The ends lost 4 bases at V and 6 bases at J; junction bases unmatched: 8. CDR3 length: 15 amino acids. The CDR3 DNA is TGCGCCAGCAGTCCGACGTTACAGGGGGCGGATACGCAGTATTTT. Translation gives CASSPTLQGADTQYF.